These 28 T cell receptor beta chains came from one sample sequenced in a study of T cell responses to AZD1222 COVID-19 vaccine. Libraries were prepared by immunoSEQ multiplex PCR; TCRdb keeps only in-frame clonotypes and omits some of them. The table shows about 120,000 clones, with 86% occurring only once. The specimen was peripheral blood, collected 28 days after the second AZD1222 dose. Every receptor here comes from an adult who received the AZD1222 COVID-19 vaccine.

This rearrangement joins TRBV6-5 to TRBJ2-7, with 8 nucleotides matching TRBD2. Germline assignment: CDR1 MNHEY and CDR2 SVGAGI. The CDR3 length is 15 residues. Germline trimming cut 5 bases from V and 2 bases from J; bases unmatched to any gene: 8. The CDR3 DNA sequence: TGTGCCAGCAGTACAAATAGCGGGATTCCCTACGAGCAGTACTTC. Translating gives CASSTNSGIPYEQYF.

This chain links TRBV7-6 with TRBJ2-3, with D perhaps matching TRBD1 (5 bases). Trimming took off 4 bases at V and 3 bases at J, with 17 bases between the two ends. From germline, CDR1 is SGHVS and CDR2 FNYEAQ. The CDR3 loop spans 16 amino acids. CDR3 coding DNA: TGTGCCAGCAGCTCCATCCTCAGGGTCGGTACAGATACGCAGTATTTT. The encoded protein is CASSSILRVGTDTQYF.

This clone was seen only once. This chain connects TRBV18 to TRBJ2-1; 8 nucleotides align to TRBD2. The CDR3 is 17 residues long. V lost 2 bases, J lost 8 bases, and 14 bases stayed unmatched. Germline V gene lookup returns CDR1 KGHSH and CDR2 LQKENI. For the CDR3, the DNA is TGTGCCAGCTCACCAAACCAACAGTCTAGCGGGTGGGATGAGCAGTTCTTC. Its translation is CASSPNQQSSGWDEQFF.

The chain is built from TRBV4-3 and TRBJ2-7, with D maybe TRBD2 (5 bases). The CDR3 runs 14 residues. Trimming took off 0 bases at V and 4 bases at J, with 10 bases between the two ends. CDR1 and CDR2 (germline): LGHNA, YSLEER. The CDR3 here is CASSQDVRGYEQYF. The CDR3 DNA follows: TGCGCCAGCAGCCAAGATGTCCGGGGTTACGAGCAGTACTTC.

V is TRBV6-2 or TRBV6-3 and J is TRBJ1-1; no definite D call. V was pared by 5 bases and J by 0 bases, with 7 bases between. The CDR3 is 13 residues long. CDR1 is MNHEY and CDR2 is SVGEGT in the germline V gene. The CDR3 loop is CASSNNLNTEAFF. The CDR3 DNA is TGTGCCAGCAGTAATAACCTGAACACTGAAGCTTTCTTT.

The chain joins TRBV27 to TRBJ2-7; no clear D. Germline V gives CDR1 MNHEY, CDR2 SMNVEV (reference sequence). CDR3 length: 14 amino acids. V lost 6 bases and J 6 bases, leaving 18 bases between the germline ends. Written as DNA, the CDR3 is TGTGCCAGCAGACCCGGCCAACTCGGGCTCGAGCAGTACTTC. As protein: CASRPGQLGLEQYF.

The rearrangement links TRBV29-1 to TRBJ1-2, with D perhaps TRBD1 (5 bases). The CDR3 sequence is 13 residues long. Germline CDR1 SQVTM, CDR2 ANQGSEA. Trimming took off 2 bases at V and 3 bases at J, with 10 bases between the two ends. DNA for the CDR3: TGCAGCGTTGAAAGCGGAGGGGACTATGGCTACACCTTC. It translates to CSVESGGDYGYTF. Looking up the rest from reference TRBV29-1 and TRBJ1-2 gives the full variable domain: SAVISQKPSRDICQRGTSLTIQCQVDSQVTMMFWYRQQPGQSLTLIATANQGSEATYESGFVIDKFPISRPNLTFSTLTVSNMSPEDSSIYLCSVESGGDYGYTFGSGTRLTVV.

This chain joins TRBV19 and TRBJ1-6, with no clear D. This CDR3 comprises 15 residues. V shed 7 bases and J shed 5 bases, with 15 bases lying between them. CDR1 and CDR2 (germline): LNHDA, SQIVND (reference sequence). The CDR3 loop reads CASNFARSNNSPLHF. CDR3 DNA sequence: TGTGCCAGTAACTTCGCTCGTTCCAATAATTCACCCCTCCACTTT.

In its sample, this clone was seen a few times. The V call is TRBV29-1, the J call TRBJ2-7, with TRBD2 identical over 8 bases. Germline assignment: CDR1 SQVTM and CDR2 ANQGSEA. The V and J ends lost 3 bases and 0 bases, in that order; junction bases with no gene match: 4. This CDR3 comprises 14 residues. The CDR3: CSVDTGGSSYEQYF. As DNA, the CDR3 is TGCAGCGTTGATACGGGGGGGAGCTCCTACGAGCAGTACTTC.

This sequence joins TRBV5-1 and TRBJ2-3; a possible D gene is TRBD2 (6 bases). Per the germline V gene, CDR1 is SGHRS and CDR2 is YFSETQ. The CDR3 loop spans 15 amino acids. The ends were cut back, 4 bases at V and 0 bases at J, with 12 bases in the middle. The CDR3 reads CASSVGLRSTDTQYF. Written as DNA, the CDR3 is TGCGCCAGCAGCGTGGGACTCAGGAGCACAGATACGCAGTATTTT.

The chain has TRBV30 and TRBJ1-2, with D perhaps TRBD1 (6 bases). CDR3 size: 14 residues. V was pared by 3 bases and J by 4 bases, with 15 bases between. Germline CDR1 is GTSNPN and CDR2 is SVGIG (reference sequence). The CDR3: CAWSPKGGGYGYTF. In DNA form, the CDR3 reads TGTGCCTGGAGCCCTAAAGGGGGAGGCTATGGCTACACCTTC.

Turning to this clone: The identical CDR3 is also encoded by other nucleotide sequences in the sample. The CDR3 sequence: CASSSGLATDTQYF. CDR3 nucleotide sequence: TGTGCCAGCAGCTCTGGACTAGCCACAGATACGCAGTATTTT. The chain joins TRBV7-2 to TRBJ2-3, with 8 positions matching TRBD2. Trimming at V came to 4 bases and at J to 2 bases, leaving 2 bases not matched to a gene. Germline CDR1 reads SGHTA; CDR2 reads FQGNSA. The length of the CDR3 is 14 residues.

This chain joins TRBV5-1 and TRBJ1-3; D unclear. Deletions cut 0 bases from V and 2 bases from J, with 6 bases between. CDR1 SGHRS and CDR2 YFSETQ come from the germline V gene. This CDR3 contains 14 residues. CDR3 DNA sequence: TGCGCCAGCAGCTTGGGCCAGACTGGAAACACCATATATTTT. Its translation is CASSLGQTGNTIYF.

This clone was seen just once. The rearrangement uses TRBV5-4 and TRBJ1-1, with 7 nucleotides matching TRBD1. Germline V CDR1 and CDR2: SGHNT, YYREEE (reference sequence). This CDR3 contains 13 residues. V lost 0 bases to trimming and J lost 8 bases; unmatched junction nucleotides: 4. CDR3 in DNA: TGTGCCAGCAGCTTGGTACCGGACAGGGAAGCTTTCTTT. Amino acids: CASSLVPDREAFF.

The rearrangement uses TRBV5-1 and TRBJ2-1; maybe TRBD2 (6 bases). Trimming removed 4 bases at V and 5 bases at J, with 16 bases between. The germline V gene has CDR1 SGHRS and CDR2 YFSETQ. The length of the CDR3 is 15 residues. The CDR3 region is CASSRMAGRHNEQFF. The DNA of the CDR3 is TGCGCCAGCAGCAGGATGGCGGGGCGACACAATGAGCAGTTCTTC.

The chain joins TRBV19 to TRBJ2-2, with a tentative D call TRBD1 (5 bases). The CDR3 consists of 14 residues. V dropped 2 bases and J dropped 6 bases, with 10 bases sitting between them. Germline values: CDR1 LNHDA, CDR2 SQIVND (reference sequence). The DNA for the CDR3 is TGTGCCAGTAGTATACAGGCAGGGTCCGGGGAGCTGTTTTTT. The encoded protein is CASSIQAGSGELFF.

This chain joins TRBV7-9 and TRBJ1-5; 11 bases fit TRBD1. Germline CDR1 reads SEHNR; CDR2 reads FQNEAQ (reference sequence). Trimming took 0 bases from V and 7 from J; bases not matched to a gene: 8. This CDR3 contains 17 residues. The CDR3 coding sequence is TGTGCCAGCAGCTTAGCAGGACAGGGGGCGTTTGACCAGCCCCAGCATTTT. It yields the protein CASSLAGQGAFDQPQHF.

V gene TRBV7-2 combines with J gene TRBJ1-6; D gene ambiguous. Germline-derived CDR1 and CDR2 are SGHTA and FQGNSA. This CDR3 spans 16 amino acids. Trimming left V 6 bases short and J 0 bases short, with 12 bases between. DNA for the CDR3: TGTGCCAGCAGGTCCCGCATAAGCTCCTATAATTCACCCCTCCACTTT. Amino acid sequence: CASRSRISSYNSPLHF.

The genes are TRBV19 and TRBJ2-1; 12 nucleotides agree with TRBD2. CDR3 length: 19 residues. CDR1 and CDR2 from the germline V gene are LNHDA and SQIVND (reference sequence). The ends lost 3 bases at V and 0 bases at J; junction bases unmatched: 9. The CDR3 DNA is TGTGCCAGTAGTATTTCCGCGACTAGCGGGGGCGGCTCCTACAATGAGCAGTTCTTC. It specifies CASSISATSGGGSYNEQFF.

This chain uses TRBV5-1 with TRBJ2-2; 9 nucleotides line up with TRBD1. CDR3 length: 15 amino acids. V trimming: 7 bases; J trimming: 3 bases; junction bases outside the gene matches: 7. Germline-derived CDR1 and CDR2 are SGHRS and YFSETQ. The CDR3 loop is CASLPGDRDTGELFF. Written as DNA, the CDR3 is TGCGCCAGCCTCCCCGGGGACAGGGACACCGGGGAGCTGTTTTTT.

J is TRBJ1-5 and V is TRBV30, with D uncertain. CDR3 length: 14 residues. Germline CDR1 reads GTSNPN; CDR2 reads SVGIG (reference sequence). The ends were cut back, 0 bases at V and 0 bases at J, with 6 bases in the middle. CDR3 nucleotide sequence: TGTGCCTGGAGTGTCAGTTATAGCAATCAGCCCCAGCATTTT. It yields the protein CAWSVSYSNQPQHF.

This rearrangement joins TRBV4-1 to TRBJ2-3; no firm D call. There are 17 residues in the CDR3. Per the germline V gene, CDR1 is MGHRA and CDR2 is YSYEKL. The V end was cut by 3 bases, the J end by 2 bases, with 18 bases between. As DNA, the CDR3 is TGCGCCAGCAGCCACTCCGCGCCTCTAGAGGTCACAGATACGCAGTATTTT. This gives the protein CASSHSAPLEVTDTQYF.

This rearrangement joins TRBV29-1 to TRBJ2-5; D is undetermined. V lost 7 bases to trimming and J lost 4 bases, with 10 bases between them. Germline V gene sequence: CDR1 SQVTM, CDR2 ANQGSEA. The CDR3 is made up of 11 amino acids. The CDR3 region is CSARSRETQYF. CDR3 bases: TGCAGCGCCCGTTCTCGAGAGACCCAGTACTTC.

V and J are TRBV7-8 and TRBJ2-7; D unresolved. The CDR3 contains 15 residues. The germline V gene encodes CDR1 SGHVS and CDR2 FQNEAQ. Between the trimmed V and J ends, which lost 1 base and 2 bases, there was a span of 12 bases. The DNA for the CDR3 is TGTGCCAGCAGCTTAGTTTCTGGGTTTGCCTACGAGCAGTACTTC. Its translation: CASSLVSGFAYEQYF.

This clone occurred a few times. The chain is built from TRBV19 and TRBJ2-3; the D is unclear. CDR1 and CDR2 from the germline V gene are LNHDA and SQIVND (reference sequence). The CDR3 consists of 13 residues. Trimming removed 3 bases at V and 6 bases at J, with 10 bases between. The CDR3 DNA reads TGTGCCAGTAGTATCCGTGGATACGATACGCAGTATTTT. Encoded protein: CASSIRGYDTQYF. Combining the CDR3 with reference TRBV19 and TRBJ2-3 gives the whole variable domain DGGITQSPKYLFRKEGQNVTLSCEQNLNHDAMYWYRQDPGQGLRLIYYSQIVNDFQKGDIAEGYSVSREKKESFPLTVTSAQKNPTAFYLCASSIRGYDTQYFGPGTRLTVL.

The chain joins TRBV2 to TRBJ1-1, with D possibly TRBD1 on 5 matching bases. V gave up 2 bases and J gave up 5 bases, with 9 bases separating them. The CDR3 runs 13 residues. The germline V gene encodes CDR1 SNHLY and CDR2 FYNNEI. The DNA of the CDR3 is TGTGCCAGCAGTGAATTGGGGGGGACTGAAGCTTTCTTT. Its translation: CASSELGGTEAFF. Using reference TRBV2 and TRBJ1-1 for the parts outside the CDR3, the full variable domain is EPEVTQTPSHQVTQMGQEVILRCVPISNHLYFYWYRQILGQKVEFLVSFYNNEISEKSEIFDDQFSVERPDGSNFTLKIRSTKLEDSAMYFCASSELGGTEAFFGQGTRLTVV.

V and J are TRBV5-1 and TRBJ1-4, with D uncertain. Trimming removed 1 base from V and 4 bases from J, with 11 bases in between. This CDR3 is built from 15 residues. Germline CDR1 is SGHRS and CDR2 is YFSETQ. In DNA form, the CDR3 reads TGCGCCAGCAGCTTGATGGGCACGCTTAATGAAAAACTGTTTTTT. Encoded protein: CASSLMGTLNEKLFF.

The table lists this clone with a count of one. The V call is TRBV7-9, the J call TRBJ2-5; weak D call: TRBD2 (5 bases). V lost 5 bases to trimming and J lost 4 bases, with 11 bases between them. The CDR3 has 13 residues. Germline assignment: CDR1 SEHNR and CDR2 FQNEAQ (reference sequence). The CDR3 DNA reads as TGTGCCAGCAGCGAGGAGGTCGGAGAGACCCAGTACTTC. Protein product: CASSEEVGETQYF.